This TCR beta chain came from a study of blood T cell repertoires in COVID-19. For the study at large: Spain, Italy and the United States supplied samples that represented acute and convalescent COVID-19. The analysed material was cDNA or gDNA that came from T cells, B-cell-depleted T cells, or PBMCs.

In the original processing: Nucleated cell counts were estimated from reference gene primer amplification. Profiling relied on immunoSEQ multiplex PCR, and the TCRdb table lists in-frame clones only, not all of them. V, J and clone size derive from that table, while D and trimming were established from the DNA sequence. The sample contains 470,000 or so clones, roughly 89% of which appear only once. Germline V gene sequence: CDR1 MNHEY, CDR2 SMNVEV (reference sequence). The CDR3 runs 13 residues. The ends were cut back, 6 bases at V and 4 bases at J, with 13 bases in the middle. Sequencing used peripheral blood. This receptor was identified in a woman in her thirties with acute or convalescent COVID-19. The V call is TRBV27, the J call TRBJ2-7, with a possible D match to TRBD1 (6 bases). The CDR3 is CASSRTGPYEQYF. CDR3 DNA: TGTGCCAGCAGCCGAACAGGGCCGTACGAGCAGTACTTC.